A single T cell receptor (beta chain) is shown here with its context. This sample is drawn from a study of blood T cell repertoires in COVID-19. Study-level background: The study drew acute and convalescent COVID-19 samples from the United States, Italy and Spain. The cDNA or gDNA used as material had been derived from T cells, B-cell-depleted T cells, or PBMCs.

The CDR3 extends over 13 amino acids. Germline CDR1 reads SGDLS; CDR2 reads YYNGEE. The J segment lost 5 bases and the V segment lost 9 bases, leaving 10 bases of the junction unmatched. Using immunoSEQ multiplex PCR, the repertoire was profiled, and TCRdb retains in-frame clones only, with some absent. The sample yields roughly 160,000 clones, around 89% seen once. The V and J genes are TRBV9 and TRBJ1-1, with 7 nucleotides matching TRBD1. Sequencing was carried out using peripheral blood. This TCR was sampled from a man aged 60 to 75 with acute or convalescent COVID-19. As DNA, the CDR3 is TGTGCCAAACTTCAGGGGGTAAGGACTGAAGCTTTCTTT. This codes for CAKLQGVRTEAFF.